The entry below gives a single TCR beta chain sequence along with its context. The antigen is not known. Since a much larger clone is just one base distant, this may be a read error. This specimen comes from a study of T cell repertoires in cytomegalovirus infection. As for the study in general: Alongside well-studied HLA-B-restricted CMV epitopes, recently identified HLA-C-restricted CMV epitopes were also used. Signatures in public TCR beta sequences pointed to both CMV infection and matching HLA type. Whole-study findings and limits: Individuals carrying CMV plus the relevant HLA were identified by cumulative frequency of public TCR beta families.

One entry per CDR3 protein, called by TCRdb with MiXCR from the reads. The data contain roughly 700,000 distinct CDR3 sequences, around 31% of them singletons. The ends were cut back, 1 base at V and 11 bases at J, with 14 bases in the middle. The length of the CDR3 is 13 residues. Germline CDR1 is SGHVS and CDR2 is FQNEAQ. This receptor was identified in a human donor in good health (CMV status not recorded). Some clones in this sample may be carry-over from other donors' samples. The rearrangement joins TRBV7-8 to TRBJ1-1; no definite D call. The sample in question was cultured PBMCs, obtained from culture after CMV antigen stimulation. In DNA form, the CDR3 reads TGTGCCAGCAGCTTAGACGTAAAAAGTCCGGCTTTCTTT. It encodes CASSLDVKSPAFF.